This T cell receptor (beta chain) was captured in a study of shared T cell receptors in the human thymus. The protocol was immunoSEQ multiplex PCR, while the TCRdb copy is restricted to in-frame clones and leaves out a portion. The sample has hundreds of thousands of clones; about 89% are singletons. This CDR3 is built from 15 residues. Germline values: CDR1 GTSNPN, CDR2 SVGIG (reference sequence). V lost 1 base, J lost 0 bases, and 12 bases lay in between. This sample also belongs to another study, concerning human thymus T cells.

The chain joins TRBV30 to TRBJ1-1, with D maybe TRBD1 (6 bases). Input material: thymocytes. The clonotype comes from a boy under two years old with a congenital heart defect. As DNA, the CDR3 is TGTGCCTGGAGTGACTATACAGGGATGAACACTGAAGCTTTCTTT. This translates into CAWSDYTGMNTEAFF.